This passage covers 26 T cell receptor beta chains from one sample sequenced in a study of response to subunit inactivated influenza vaccine. One entry per CDR3 protein results from TCRdb running MiXCR on the RT-PCR reads. The sample contains more than 500,000 distinct CDR3 sequences, 10% to 12% of which appear only once. Another study also made use of these data, one on T cells expressing NK-cell markers. That study adds: Beta-chain TCR cDNA was generated via 5'RACE template switching with UMIs.

The sequencing used PBMCs from blood, collected on the day of vaccination. The receptors here all came from a man aged 50 to 60 who received an inactivated influenza vaccine.

This chain uses TRBV7-2 with TRBJ2-2; 10 nucleotides align to TRBD2. The CDR3 consists of 16 residues. With 4 bases clipped from V and 4 bases from J, the junction kept 6 bases outside the gene matches. Germline CDR1 reads SGHTA; CDR2 reads FQGNSA. The DNA of the CDR3 is TGTGCCAGCAGCTGGAAAGTAGCGGGGGGCACCGGGGAGCTGTTTTTT. Its protein product is CASSWKVAGGTGELFF. Using reference TRBV7-2 and TRBJ2-2 for the parts outside the CDR3, the full variable domain is GAGVSQSPSNKVTEKGKDVELRCDPISGHTALYWYRQSLGQGLEFLIYFQGNSAPDKSGLPSDRFSAERTGGSVSTLTIQRTQQEDSAVYLCASSWKVAGGTGELFFGEGSRLTVL.

This clonotype has only a few counts. J is TRBJ1-5 and V is TRBV7-2; D unclear. CDR1 SGHTA and CDR2 FQGNSA come from the germline V gene. This CDR3 is 14 amino acids long. V lost 1 base and J lost 3, with 7 bases in between. CDR3 residues: CASSLDLTNQPQHF. Written as DNA, the CDR3 is TGTGCCAGCAGCTTAGATCTAACCAATCAGCCCCAGCATTTT. The variable domain in full, completed from reference TRBV7-2 and TRBJ1-5, reads GAGVSQSPSNKVTEKGKDVELRCDPISGHTALYWYRQSLGQGLEFLIYFQGNSAPDKSGLPSDRFSAERTGGSVSTLTIQRTQQEDSAVYLCASSLDLTNQPQHFGDGTRLSIL.

J is TRBJ2-1 and V is TRBV10-3; TRBD2 aligns across 11 bases. This CDR3 spans 17 amino acids. CDR1 is ENHRY, CDR2 SYGVKD, per germline. Trimming cost V 6 bases and J 2 bases; bases outside gene matches: 9. CDR3 nucleotides: TGTGCCATCAGCCACCTTAGCGGGGGGGCCGCCTACAATGAGCAGTTCTTC. Its protein product is CAISHLSGGAAYNEQFF.

This clonotype came up many times. The chain has TRBV7-9 and TRBJ2-3; the match to TRBD2 covers 11 bases. The CDR3 is 15 residues long. The junction had 5 bases not matched to a gene; V was cut back by 5 bases and J by 4 bases. Germline CDR1 is SEHNR and CDR2 is FQNEAQ (reference sequence). The CDR3 loop reads CASSELAGAADTQYF. In DNA form, the CDR3 reads TGTGCCAGCAGCGAACTAGCGGGAGCCGCAGATACGCAGTATTTT. The variable domain in full, with the rest retrieved from reference TRBV7-9 and TRBJ2-3, is DTGVSQNPRHKITKRGQNVTFRCDPISEHNRLYWYRQTLGQGPEFLTYFQNEAQLEKSRLLSDRFSAERPKGSFSTLEIQRTEQGDSAMYLCASSELAGAADTQYFGPGTRLTVL.

Ten or more counts support this clonotype. V and J are TRBV5-1 and TRBJ2-5, with a possible D match to TRBD2 (6 bases). The germline V gene encodes CDR1 SGHRS and CDR2 YFSETQ. The CDR3 is 14 residues long. V lost 5 bases, J lost 5 bases, and 16 bases lay in between. The CDR3 bases are TGCGCCAGCAGTCCCGCCGGGAGCGACGAGACCCAGTACTTC. Protein: CASSPAGSDETQYF.

This clonotype has ten or more counts. The V gene is TRBV5-1, the J gene TRBJ2-7; weak D call: TRBD2 (5 bases). With 5 bases removed from V and 3 bases from J, the gap between germline ends came to 6 bases. This CDR3 contains 11 residues. The germline gives CDR1 SGHRS, CDR2 YFSETQ. The CDR3 bases are TGCGCCAGCAGGGCGGGCTACGAGCAGTACTTC. Translation: CASRAGYEQYF. The full variable domain, rest sourced from reference TRBV5-1 and TRBJ2-7, is KAGVTQTPRYLIKTRGQQVTLSCSPISGHRSVSWYQQTPGQGLQFLFEYFSETQRNKGNFPGRFSGRQFSNSRSEMNVSTLELGDSALYLCASRAGYEQYFGPGTRLTVT.

There are a few counts of this clonotype. The DNA for the CDR3 is TGTGCCAGCACCCCCGATATAGCGGGGAGGAGAGATACGCAGTATTTT. Encoded protein: CASTPDIAGRRDTQYF. This chain joins TRBV25-1 and TRBJ2-3; TRBD2 aligns across 8 bases. The V gene's germline CDR1 is MGHDK and CDR2 SYGVNS. The CDR3 runs to 16 residues. The J segment lost 5 bases and the V segment lost 7 bases, leaving 14 bases of the junction unmatched.

The chain's CDR3 is CASIPGQGSYNEQFF. CDR3 coding DNA: TGCGCCAGCATTCCGGGACAGGGTTCCTACAATGAGCAGTTCTTC. The genes are TRBV5-1 and TRBJ2-1, with 9 bases lining up with TRBD1. The CDR3 runs to 15 residues. Germline V CDR1 and CDR2: SGHRS, YFSETQ. J was trimmed by 1 base and V by 6 bases; bases with no gene match: 5.

This clonotype turned up a few times. The chain uses TRBV5-6 and TRBJ1-1; D gene ambiguous. CDR3 length: 17 residues. Germline CDR1 reads SGHDT; CDR2 reads YYEEEE. V lost 0 bases, J lost 0 bases, and 15 bases lay in between. The CDR3 protein is CASSLVRQSRVNTEAFF. CDR3 coding DNA: TGTGCCAGCAGCTTGGTTCGGCAGAGCCGGGTGAACACTGAAGCTTTCTTT.

This clonotype was counted a few times. CDR3 region: CASSQGRGGWSSYEQYF. CDR3 bases: TGTGCCAGCAGCCAAGGCCGGGGGGGCTGGAGTTCCTACGAGCAGTACTTC. The chain combines TRBV4-2 with TRBJ2-7, with 8 bases that match TRBD2. This CDR3 region has 17 residues. V was clipped by 1 base and J by 1 base; unmatched bases: 9. The V gene's germline CDR1 is LGHNA and CDR2 YNFKEQ.

This clonotype has a count of ten or more. This CDR3 is CSVAGTTRSDTQYF. DNA for the CDR3: TGCAGCGTTGCGGGGACAACCCGGAGTGATACGCAGTATTTT. The V call is TRBV29-1, the J call TRBJ2-3, with D perhaps matching TRBD1 (6 bases). Trimming shortened V by 4 bases and J by 6 bases, and 17 bases separated the two germline ends. This CDR3 has 14 residues. Germline CDR1 reads SQVTM; CDR2 reads ANQGSEA.

The rearrangement links TRBV20-1 to TRBJ2-1, with D tentatively TRBD2 (5 bases). CDR3 size: 12 residues. Germline CDR1 is DFQATT and CDR2 is SNEGSKA (reference sequence). V lost 7 bases and J 5 bases, leaving 12 bases between the germline ends. Written as DNA, the CDR3 is TGCAGTGTCCCGGACTGGAACAATGAGCAGTTCTTC. It is translated as CSVPDWNNEQFF.

This clonotype was detected many times. The rearrangement uses TRBV12-3 or TRBV12-4 and TRBJ2-1; 8 positions agree with TRBD2. V lost 5 bases and J lost 3; bases outside the gene matches: 3. The CDR3 is 14 residues long. In DNA form, the CDR3 reads TGTGCCAGCAGTCCGACTAGCGACTACAATGAGCAGTTCTTC. It specifies CASSPTSDYNEQFF.

This clonotype was recorded a few times. The chain links TRBV25-1 to TRBJ2-2, with D possibly TRBD1 on 6 matching bases. Per germline, CDR1 MGHDK and CDR2 SYGVNS. This CDR3 region has 15 residues. Trimming took off 2 bases at V and 1 base at J, with 8 bases between the two ends. CDR3: CASSEVRGNTGELFF. The CDR3 bases are TGTGCCAGCAGTGAAGTCAGGGGGAACACCGGGGAGCTGTTTTTT.

This clonotype was counted only a few times. The V gene is TRBV10-3, the J gene TRBJ2-1, with 11 bases identical to TRBD2. The germline V gene encodes CDR1 ENHRY and CDR2 SYGVKD. The J segment lost 8 bases and the V segment lost 9 bases, leaving 9 bases of the junction unmatched. CDR3 length equals 14 residues. CDR3 sequence reads: CAIVAGGPKYEQFF. The CDR3 coding sequence is TGTGCCATAGTAGCGGGAGGGCCGAAGTATGAGCAGTTCTTC.

The rearrangement links TRBV20-1 to TRBJ2-1, with a weak D call TRBD1 (6 bases). The CDR3 is made up of 13 amino acids. Germline V gene data show CDR1 as DFQATT and CDR2 as SNEGSKA (reference sequence). The V and J ends lost 1 base and 6 bases respectively, with 10 bases between them. CDR3 sequence reads: CSARGTETNEQFF. The CDR3 coding sequence is TGCAGTGCTAGAGGGACAGAGACCAATGAGCAGTTCTTC.

This clonotype has just a few counts. This rearrangement joins TRBV7-2 to TRBJ2-3; 12 nucleotides align to TRBD2. Germline CDR1 and CDR2: SGHTA and FQGNSA. The CDR3 runs 16 residues. J gave up 2 bases and V 5 bases, and 5 bases lay outside the gene matches. In DNA, the CDR3 is TGTGCCAGCAGCGCCCGACTAGCGGGAGCCACAGATACGCAGTATTTT. Translation: CASSARLAGATDTQYF.

Turning to this clonotype: Given a much more abundant clone one base away, this may be a read error. The CDR3 bases are TGTGCCGGCAGCTCCCAAGGGGTTGGCAATCAGCCCCAGCATTTT. This codes for CAGSSQGVGNQPQHF. The chain links TRBV12-3 or TRBV12-4 to TRBJ1-5; tentative D call: TRBD1 (5 bases). CDR3 length equals 15 residues.

This clonotype appeared a few times. This chain links TRBV20-1 with TRBJ1-2; a weak D match, TRBD1 (6 bases). The CDR3 extends over 12 amino acids. V gave up 5 bases and J gave up 5 bases, with 12 bases separating them. Germline assignment: CDR1 DFQATT and CDR2 SNEGSKA (reference sequence). CDR3 sequence (DNA): TGCAGTGCTTCAGGGGCCGGTTATGGCTACACCTTC. The encoded protein is CSASGAGYGYTF.

V gene TRBV5-1 combines with J gene TRBJ2-7; the D is unclear. Germline V gene lookup returns CDR1 SGHRS and CDR2 YFSETQ. The V and J ends lost 0 bases and 6 bases respectively, with 10 bases between them. The CDR3 covers 13 residues. In nucleotides, the CDR3 is TGCGCCAGCAGCTTGGTTCTCGGCCCCGAGCAGTACTTC. It translates to CASSLVLGPEQYF.

The chain uses TRBV20-1 and TRBJ2-5; TRBD1 might be the D (5 bases). Germline V gene data show CDR1 as DFQATT and CDR2 as SNEGSKA (reference sequence). The CDR3 covers 13 residues. V was pared by 2 bases and J by 4 bases, with 11 bases between. The CDR3 bases are TGCAGTGCTAGACCTTCAGGGTTAGAGACCCAGTACTTC. Amino acids: CSARPSGLETQYF.

The gene calls are TRBV7-2 and TRBJ2-7; tentatively, D is TRBD1 (6 bases). This CDR3 comprises 15 residues. Trimming pared 2 bases from V and 1 base from J, leaving 12 bases between. Germline V gene data show CDR1 as SGHTA and CDR2 as FQGNSA. The DNA for the CDR3 is TGTGCCAGCAGCTTAAAGTCTGGGACATCCTACGAGCAGTACTTC. The encoded protein is CASSLKSGTSYEQYF.

Only a few counts were recorded for this clonotype. The rearrangement joins TRBV20-1 to TRBJ2-1; 11 positions match TRBD2. The J segment lost 9 bases and the V segment lost 3 bases, leaving 7 bases of the junction unmatched. Germline CDR1 DFQATT, CDR2 SNEGSKA (reference sequence). CDR3 length: 14 amino acids. CDR3 sequence (DNA): TGCAGTGCTAGTCAAACTAGCGGGAGATCTGAGCAGTTCTTC. Translating it yields CSASQTSGRSEQFF.

This clonotype was detected ten times or more. The V and J genes are TRBV10-2 and TRBJ2-1; 15 bases are a match to TRBD2. V dropped 8 bases and J dropped 1; count of bases not matched to a gene: 0. Germline CDR1 WSHSY, CDR2 SAAADI. The CDR3 totals 15 residues. The CDR3 spells CASGLAGGSYNEQFF. CDR3 DNA: TGCGCCAGCGGACTAGCGGGGGGGTCCTACAATGAGCAGTTCTTC.

This clonotype appeared a few times. This sequence joins TRBV5-6 and TRBJ2-5; 7 bases map to TRBD1. Germline CDR1 and CDR2: SGHDT and YYEEEE. This CDR3 has 16 amino acids. The junction had 9 bases not matched to a gene; V was cut back by 4 bases and J by 0 bases. The CDR3: CASSLGTEIYQETQYF. CDR3 DNA sequence: TGTGCCAGCAGCCTAGGGACAGAGATATACCAAGAGACCCAGTACTTC.

This clonotype was recorded at least ten times. This chain joins TRBV12-3 or TRBV12-4 and TRBJ2-6; tentatively, D is TRBD1 (6 bases). The CDR3 runs 16 residues. Trimming took off 1 base at V and 4 bases at J, with 11 bases between the two ends. The CDR3, as DNA: TGTGCCAGCAGTTTAGTGGGGGCGAAAGGGGCCAACGTCCTGACTTTC. Protein: CASSLVGAKGANVLTF.